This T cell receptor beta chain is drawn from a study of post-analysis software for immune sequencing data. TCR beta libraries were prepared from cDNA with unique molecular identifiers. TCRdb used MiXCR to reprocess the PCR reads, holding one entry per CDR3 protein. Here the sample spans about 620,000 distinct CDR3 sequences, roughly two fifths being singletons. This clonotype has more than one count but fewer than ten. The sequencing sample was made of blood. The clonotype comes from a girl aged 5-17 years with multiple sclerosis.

This chain's CDR3 is CAISDRASENTDTQYF. Written as DNA, the CDR3 is TGTGCCATCAGTGACCGGGCTAGCGAGAACACAGATACGCAGTATTTT. This chain links TRBV10-3 with TRBJ2-3, with D possibly being TRBD2 (6 bases). V lost 3 bases and J 2 bases, leaving 15 bases between the germline ends. This CDR3 has 16 amino acids. Germline V gene sequence: CDR1 ENHRY, CDR2 SYGVKD.